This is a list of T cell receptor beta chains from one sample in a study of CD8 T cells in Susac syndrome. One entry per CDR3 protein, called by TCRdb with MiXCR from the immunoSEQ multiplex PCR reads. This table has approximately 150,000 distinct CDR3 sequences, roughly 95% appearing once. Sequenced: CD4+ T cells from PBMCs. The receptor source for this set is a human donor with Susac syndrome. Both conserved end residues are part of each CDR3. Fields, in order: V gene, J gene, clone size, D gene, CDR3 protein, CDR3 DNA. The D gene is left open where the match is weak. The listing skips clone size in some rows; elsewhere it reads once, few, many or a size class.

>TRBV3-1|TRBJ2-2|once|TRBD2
CASSPGLAAGGELFF
TGTGCCAGCAGCCCCGGACTAGCGGCCGGCGGGGAGCTGTTTTTT
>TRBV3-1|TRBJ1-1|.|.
CASSQMATGKAFF
TGTGCCAGCAGCCAGATGGCTACAGGGAAGGCTTTCTTT
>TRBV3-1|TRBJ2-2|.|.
CASSRRPSGELFF
TGTGCCAGCAGCCGACGTCCCTCCGGGGAGCTGTTTTTT
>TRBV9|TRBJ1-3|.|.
CASSTTQGSGNTIYF
TGTGCCAGCAGCACTACCCAGGGCTCGGGAAACACCATATATTTT
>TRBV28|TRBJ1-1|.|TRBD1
CASSTGGGNTEAFF
TGTGCCAGCAGTACAGGGGGCGGAAACACTGAAGCTTTCTTT
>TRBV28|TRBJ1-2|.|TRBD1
CASSRQGGYSYTF
TGTGCCAGCAGTCGACAGGGAGGGTACAGCTACACCTTC
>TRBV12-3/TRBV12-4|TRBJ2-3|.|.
CASSFEGPDTQYF
TGTGCCAGCAGTTTCGAGGGACCAGATACGCAGTATTTT
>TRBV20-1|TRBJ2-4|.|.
CSARTLGPSENIQYF
TGCAGTGCTAGAACTCTCGGCCCTTCAGAAAACATTCAGTACTTC
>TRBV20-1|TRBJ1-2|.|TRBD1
CSAKGQWAYGYTF
TGCAGTGCTAAGGGACAGTGGGCCTATGGCTACACCTTC
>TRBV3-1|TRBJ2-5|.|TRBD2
CASSQPGLATLQETQYF
TGTGCCAGCAGCCAACCGGGACTAGCCACGCTACAAGAGACCCAGTACTTC
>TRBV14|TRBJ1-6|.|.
CASSQASSYNSPLHF
TGTGCCAGCAGCCAGGCGAGCTCCTATAATTCACCCCTCCACTTT
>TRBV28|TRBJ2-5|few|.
CASGRETQYF
TGTGCCAGCGGGAGGGAGACCCAGTACTTC
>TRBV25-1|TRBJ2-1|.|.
CASGRQNNQFF
TGTGCCAGCGGGAGACAGAACAACCAGTTCTTC
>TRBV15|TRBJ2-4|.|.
CATSRALGTPGTQNIQYF
TGTGCCACCAGCAGAGCATTGGGTACTCCGGGTACTCAAAACATTCAGTACTTC
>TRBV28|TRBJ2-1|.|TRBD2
CASSTPAGGVNEQFF
TGTGCCAGCAGTACCCCAGCGGGAGGTGTCAATGAGCAGTTCTTC
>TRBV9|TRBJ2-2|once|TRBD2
CASSGLAGAGELFF
TGTGCCAGCAGCGGGTTAGCGGGAGCCGGGGAGCTGTTTTTT
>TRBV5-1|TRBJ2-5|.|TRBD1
CASSSGTGVGETQYF
TGCGCCAGCAGCTCCGGGACAGGGGTAGGAGAGACCCAGTACTTC
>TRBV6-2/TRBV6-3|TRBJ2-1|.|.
CASSYGGAEQFF
TGTGCCAGCAGTTACGGCGGGGCTGAGCAGTTCTTC
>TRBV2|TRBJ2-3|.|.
CASRRQRTDTQYF
TGTGCCAGCAGACGACAGCGCACAGATACGCAGTATTTT
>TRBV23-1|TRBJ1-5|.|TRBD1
CASSQYRGTGTNQPQHF
TGCGCCAGCAGTCAATATAGAGGGACAGGGACGAATCAGCCCCAGCATTTT